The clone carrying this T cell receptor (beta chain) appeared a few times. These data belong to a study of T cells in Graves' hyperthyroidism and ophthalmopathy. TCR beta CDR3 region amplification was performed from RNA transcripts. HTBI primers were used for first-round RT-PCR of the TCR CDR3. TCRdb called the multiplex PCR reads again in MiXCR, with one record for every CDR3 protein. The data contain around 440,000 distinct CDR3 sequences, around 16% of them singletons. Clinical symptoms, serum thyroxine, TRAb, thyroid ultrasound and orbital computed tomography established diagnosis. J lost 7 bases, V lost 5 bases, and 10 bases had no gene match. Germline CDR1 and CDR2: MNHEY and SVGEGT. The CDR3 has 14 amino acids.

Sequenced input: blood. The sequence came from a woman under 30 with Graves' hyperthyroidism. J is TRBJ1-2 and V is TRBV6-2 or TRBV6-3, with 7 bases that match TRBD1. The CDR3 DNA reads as TGTGCCAGCAGTGCTGGGACAGCGTGGTCTGGCTACACCTTC. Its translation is CASSAGTAWSGYTF.